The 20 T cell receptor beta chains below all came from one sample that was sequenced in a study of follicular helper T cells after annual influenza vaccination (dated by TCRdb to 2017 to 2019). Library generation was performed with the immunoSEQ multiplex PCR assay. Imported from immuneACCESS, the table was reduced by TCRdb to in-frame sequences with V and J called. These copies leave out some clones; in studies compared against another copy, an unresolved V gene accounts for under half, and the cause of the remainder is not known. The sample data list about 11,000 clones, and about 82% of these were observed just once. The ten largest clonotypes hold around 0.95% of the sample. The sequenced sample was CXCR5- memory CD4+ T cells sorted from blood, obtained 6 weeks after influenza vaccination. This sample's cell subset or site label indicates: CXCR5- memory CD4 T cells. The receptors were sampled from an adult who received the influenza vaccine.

This chain's CDR3 is CASRVSWSSYEQYF. As DNA, the CDR3 is TGTGCCAGCAGGGTCTCTTGGAGCTCCTACGAGCAGTACTTC. This sequence joins TRBV2 and TRBJ2-7; no definite D call. The CDR3 sequence is 14 residues long. Germline V gene data show CDR1 as SNHLY and CDR2 as FYNNEI. Trimming cost V 6 bases and J 0 bases, with 12 bases left between them.

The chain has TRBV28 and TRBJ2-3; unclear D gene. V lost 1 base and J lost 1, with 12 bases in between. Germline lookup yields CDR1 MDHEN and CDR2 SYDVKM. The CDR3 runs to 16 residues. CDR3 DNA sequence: TGTGCCAGCAGTTTATCTCGCTCATGGGGCACAGATACGCAGTATTTT. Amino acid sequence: CASSLSRSWGTDTQYF.

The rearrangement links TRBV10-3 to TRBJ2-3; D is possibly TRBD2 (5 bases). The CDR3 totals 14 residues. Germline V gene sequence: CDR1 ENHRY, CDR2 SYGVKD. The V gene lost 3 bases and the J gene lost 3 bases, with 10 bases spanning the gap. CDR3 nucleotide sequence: TGTGCCATCAGTGAAGGAGGTGCGACAGATACGCAGTATTTT. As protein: CAISEGGATDTQYF.

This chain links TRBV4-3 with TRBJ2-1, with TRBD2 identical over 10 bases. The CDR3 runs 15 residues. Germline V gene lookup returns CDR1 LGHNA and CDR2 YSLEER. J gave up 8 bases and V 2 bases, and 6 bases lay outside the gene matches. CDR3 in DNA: TGCGCCAGCAGCCAAAGGCTAGCGGGAGAGTATGAGCAGTTCTTC. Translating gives CASSQRLAGEYEQFF.

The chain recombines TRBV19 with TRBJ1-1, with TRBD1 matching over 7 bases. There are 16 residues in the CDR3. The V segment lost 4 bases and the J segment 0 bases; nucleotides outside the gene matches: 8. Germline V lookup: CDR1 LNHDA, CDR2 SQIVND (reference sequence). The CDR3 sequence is CASSTSTGQMNTEAFF. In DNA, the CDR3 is TGTGCCAGTAGTACCTCGACAGGGCAAATGAACACTGAAGCTTTCTTT.

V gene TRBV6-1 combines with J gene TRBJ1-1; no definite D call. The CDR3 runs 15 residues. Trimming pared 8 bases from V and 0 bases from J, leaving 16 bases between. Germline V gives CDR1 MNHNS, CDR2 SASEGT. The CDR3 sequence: CASSSSANMNTEAFF. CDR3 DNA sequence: TGTGCCAGCTCTAGTAGTGCGAACATGAACACTGAAGCTTTCTTT.

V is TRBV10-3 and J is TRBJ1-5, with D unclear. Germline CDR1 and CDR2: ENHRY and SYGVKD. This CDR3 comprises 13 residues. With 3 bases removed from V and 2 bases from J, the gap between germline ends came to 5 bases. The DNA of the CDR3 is TGTGCCATCAGTGAACAAGGCAATCAGCCCCAGCATTTT. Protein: CAISEQGNQPQHF.

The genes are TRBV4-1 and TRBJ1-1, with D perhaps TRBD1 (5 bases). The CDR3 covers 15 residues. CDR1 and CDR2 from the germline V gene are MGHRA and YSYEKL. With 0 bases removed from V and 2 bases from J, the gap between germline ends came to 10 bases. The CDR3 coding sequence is TGCGCCAGCAGCCAAGAAACAGGAATAAACACTGAAGCTTTCTTT. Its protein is CASSQETGINTEAFF.

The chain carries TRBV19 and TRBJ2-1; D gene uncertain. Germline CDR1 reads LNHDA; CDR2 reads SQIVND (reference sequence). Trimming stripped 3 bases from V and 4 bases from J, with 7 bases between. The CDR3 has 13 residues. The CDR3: CASSIGLYNEQFF. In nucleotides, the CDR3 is TGTGCCAGTAGTATCGGTCTGTACAATGAGCAGTTCTTC.

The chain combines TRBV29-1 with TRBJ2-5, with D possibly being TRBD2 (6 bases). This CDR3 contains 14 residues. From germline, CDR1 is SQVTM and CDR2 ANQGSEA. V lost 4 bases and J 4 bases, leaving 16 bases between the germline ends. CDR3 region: CSVAPAGQTETQYF. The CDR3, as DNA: TGCAGCGTTGCGCCGGCGGGGCAGACAGAGACCCAGTACTTC.

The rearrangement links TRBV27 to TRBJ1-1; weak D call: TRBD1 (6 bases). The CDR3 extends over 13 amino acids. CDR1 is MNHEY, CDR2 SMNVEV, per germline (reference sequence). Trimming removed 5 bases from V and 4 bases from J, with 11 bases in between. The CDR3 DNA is TGTGCCAGCAGTAAACAGGGATTCACTGAAGCTTTCTTT. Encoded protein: CASSKQGFTEAFF.

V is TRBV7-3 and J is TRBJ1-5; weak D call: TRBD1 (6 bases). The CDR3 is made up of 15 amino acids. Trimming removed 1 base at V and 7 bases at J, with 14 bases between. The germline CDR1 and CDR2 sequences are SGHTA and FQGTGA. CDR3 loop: CASSLMGQRGQPQHF. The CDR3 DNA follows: TGTGCCAGCAGCTTAATGGGGCAGAGGGGGCAGCCCCAGCATTTT.

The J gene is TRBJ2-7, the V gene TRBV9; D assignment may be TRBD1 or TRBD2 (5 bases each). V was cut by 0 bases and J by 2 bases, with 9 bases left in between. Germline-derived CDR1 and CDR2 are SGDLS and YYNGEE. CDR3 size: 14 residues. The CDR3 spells CASSVDWGPYEQYF. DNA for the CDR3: TGTGCCAGCAGCGTAGATTGGGGACCCTACGAGCAGTACTTC.

The DNA of the CDR3 is TGTGCCAGCAGTAGACCCGGGGGTTTCTACAATGAGCAGTTCTTC. As protein: CASSRPGGFYNEQFF. J is TRBJ2-1 and V is TRBV6-5; perhaps TRBD2 as D (6 bases). Germline CDR1 reads MNHEY; CDR2 reads SVGAGI. V was trimmed by 5 bases and J by 3 bases, leaving 14 bases between them. The CDR3 totals 15 residues.

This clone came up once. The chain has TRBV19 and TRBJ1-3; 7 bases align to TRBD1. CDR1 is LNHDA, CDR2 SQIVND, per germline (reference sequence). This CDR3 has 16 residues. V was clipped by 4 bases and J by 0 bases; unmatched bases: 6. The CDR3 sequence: CASSTRDSASGNTIYF. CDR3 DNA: TGTGCCAGTAGTACGAGGGACAGTGCCTCTGGAAACACCATATATTTT.

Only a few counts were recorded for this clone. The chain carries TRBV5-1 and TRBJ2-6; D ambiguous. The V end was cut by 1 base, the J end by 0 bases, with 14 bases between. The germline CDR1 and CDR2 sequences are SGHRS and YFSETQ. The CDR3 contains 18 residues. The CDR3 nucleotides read TGCGCCAGCAGCTTGCGGCCAGGCCTTAACTCTGGGGCCAACGTCCTGACTTTC. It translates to CASSLRPGLNSGANVLTF.

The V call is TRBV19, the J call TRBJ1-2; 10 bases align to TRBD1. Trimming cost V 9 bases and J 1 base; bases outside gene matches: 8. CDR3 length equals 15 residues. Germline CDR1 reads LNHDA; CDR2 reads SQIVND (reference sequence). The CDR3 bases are TGTGCCAGCTCGACAGGGGGCGCAAGTAACTATGGCTACACCTTC. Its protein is CASSTGGASNYGYTF.

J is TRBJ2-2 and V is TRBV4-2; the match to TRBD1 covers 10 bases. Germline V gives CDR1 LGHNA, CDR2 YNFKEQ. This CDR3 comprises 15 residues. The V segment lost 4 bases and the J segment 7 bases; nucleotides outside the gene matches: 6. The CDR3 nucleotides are TGTGCCAGCAGCCTAGACAGGGGGCAGGGCGGGGAGCTGTTTTTT. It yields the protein CASSLDRGQGGELFF.

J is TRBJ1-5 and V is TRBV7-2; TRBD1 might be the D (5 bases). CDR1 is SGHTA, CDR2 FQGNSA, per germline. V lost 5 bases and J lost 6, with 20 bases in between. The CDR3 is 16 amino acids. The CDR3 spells CASSLGHKSFPQPQHF. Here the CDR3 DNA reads TGTGCCAGCAGCCTCGGACACAAGTCCTTTCCTCAGCCCCAGCATTTT.

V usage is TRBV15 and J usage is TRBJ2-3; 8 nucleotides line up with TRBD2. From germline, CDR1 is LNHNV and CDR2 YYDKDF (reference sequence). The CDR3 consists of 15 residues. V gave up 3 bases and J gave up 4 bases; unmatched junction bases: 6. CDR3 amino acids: CATSRDGRGPDTQYF. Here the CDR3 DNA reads TGTGCCACCAGCAGGGACGGGAGGGGCCCAGATACGCAGTATTTT.